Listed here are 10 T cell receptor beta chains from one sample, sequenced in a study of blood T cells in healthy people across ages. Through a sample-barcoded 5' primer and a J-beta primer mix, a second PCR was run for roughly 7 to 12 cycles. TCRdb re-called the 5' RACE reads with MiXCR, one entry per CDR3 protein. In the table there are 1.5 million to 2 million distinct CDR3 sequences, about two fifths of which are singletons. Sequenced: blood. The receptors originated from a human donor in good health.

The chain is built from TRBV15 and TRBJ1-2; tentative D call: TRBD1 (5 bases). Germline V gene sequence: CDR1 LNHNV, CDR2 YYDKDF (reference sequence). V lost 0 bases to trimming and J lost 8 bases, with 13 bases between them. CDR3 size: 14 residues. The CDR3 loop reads CATSRDLGGSGYTF. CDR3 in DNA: TGTGCCACCAGCAGAGATCTTGGGGGTAGCGGCTACACCTTC. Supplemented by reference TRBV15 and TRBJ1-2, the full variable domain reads DAMVIQNPRYQVTQFGKPVTLSCSQTLNHNVMYWYQQKSSQAPKLLFHYYDKDFNNEADTPDNFQSRRPNTSFCFLDIRSPGLGDTAMYLCATSRDLGGSGYTFGSGTRLTVV.

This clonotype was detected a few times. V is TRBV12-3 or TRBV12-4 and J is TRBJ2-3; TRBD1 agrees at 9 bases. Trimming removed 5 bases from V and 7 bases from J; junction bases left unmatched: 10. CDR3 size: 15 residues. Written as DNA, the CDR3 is TGTGCCAGCAGTCTCACCGGGACAGGGTTCCATACGCAGTATTTT. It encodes CASSLTGTGFHTQYF.

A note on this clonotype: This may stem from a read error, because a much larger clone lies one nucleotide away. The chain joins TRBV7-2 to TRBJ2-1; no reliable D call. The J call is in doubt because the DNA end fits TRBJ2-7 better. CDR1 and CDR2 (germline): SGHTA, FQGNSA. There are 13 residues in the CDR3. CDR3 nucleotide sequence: TGTGCCAGCAGCTTTAACTCCTACAATGAGCAGTACTTC. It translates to CASSFNSYNEQYF.

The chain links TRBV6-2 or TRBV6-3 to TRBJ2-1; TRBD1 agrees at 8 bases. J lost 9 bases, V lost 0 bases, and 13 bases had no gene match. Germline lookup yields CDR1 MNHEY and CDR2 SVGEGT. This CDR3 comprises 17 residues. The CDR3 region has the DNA TGTGCCAGCAGTTACTCGTTCGGGCAGGGGGCGTCAGCTGAGCAGTTCTTC. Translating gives CASSYSFGQGASAEQFF.

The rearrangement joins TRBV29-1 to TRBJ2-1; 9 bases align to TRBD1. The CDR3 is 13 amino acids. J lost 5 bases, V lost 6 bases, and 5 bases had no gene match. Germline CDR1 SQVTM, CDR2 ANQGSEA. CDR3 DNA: TGCAGCGTGTCCGGGACAGGGCACAATGAGCAGTTCTTC. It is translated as CSVSGTGHNEQFF.

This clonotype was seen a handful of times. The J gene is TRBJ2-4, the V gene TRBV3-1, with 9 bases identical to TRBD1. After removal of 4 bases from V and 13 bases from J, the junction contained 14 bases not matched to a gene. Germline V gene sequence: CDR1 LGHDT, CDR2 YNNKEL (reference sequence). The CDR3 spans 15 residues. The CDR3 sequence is CASSRGQGGPDTQYF. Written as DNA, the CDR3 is TGTGCCAGCAGCCGGGGACAGGGAGGTCCAGATACGCAGTACTTC.

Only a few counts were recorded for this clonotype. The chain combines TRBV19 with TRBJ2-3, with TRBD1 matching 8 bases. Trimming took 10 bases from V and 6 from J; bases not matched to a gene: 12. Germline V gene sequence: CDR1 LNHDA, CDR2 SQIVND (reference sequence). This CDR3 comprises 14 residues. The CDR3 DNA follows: TGTGCCACAAACCCAGGGGGCTTGAGGGATACGCAGTATTTT. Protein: CATNPGGLRDTQYF.

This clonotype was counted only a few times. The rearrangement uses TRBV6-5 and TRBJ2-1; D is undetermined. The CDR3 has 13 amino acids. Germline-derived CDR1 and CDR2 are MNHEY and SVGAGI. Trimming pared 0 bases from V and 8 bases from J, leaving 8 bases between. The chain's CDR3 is CASSYSIGYEQFF. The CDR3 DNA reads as TGTGCCAGCAGTTACTCGATAGGGTATGAGCAGTTCTTC.

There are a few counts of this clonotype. DNA for the CDR3: TGTGCCAGCAGCTCAGCGGGGGGGCTTACAGATACGCAGTATTTT. It encodes CASSSAGGLTDTQYF. V and J are TRBV7-3 and TRBJ2-3, with 10 bases matching TRBD2. The CDR3 runs 15 residues. Germline lookup yields CDR1 SGHTA and CDR2 FQGTGA. V was pared by 4 bases and J by 3 bases, with 4 bases of the junction left unmatched.

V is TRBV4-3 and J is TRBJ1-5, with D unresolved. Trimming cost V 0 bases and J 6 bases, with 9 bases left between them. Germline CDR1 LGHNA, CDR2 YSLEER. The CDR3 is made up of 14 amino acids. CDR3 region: CASSQDTGRQPQHF. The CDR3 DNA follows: TGCGCCAGCAGCCAAGATACGGGCCGTCAGCCCCAGCATTTT.